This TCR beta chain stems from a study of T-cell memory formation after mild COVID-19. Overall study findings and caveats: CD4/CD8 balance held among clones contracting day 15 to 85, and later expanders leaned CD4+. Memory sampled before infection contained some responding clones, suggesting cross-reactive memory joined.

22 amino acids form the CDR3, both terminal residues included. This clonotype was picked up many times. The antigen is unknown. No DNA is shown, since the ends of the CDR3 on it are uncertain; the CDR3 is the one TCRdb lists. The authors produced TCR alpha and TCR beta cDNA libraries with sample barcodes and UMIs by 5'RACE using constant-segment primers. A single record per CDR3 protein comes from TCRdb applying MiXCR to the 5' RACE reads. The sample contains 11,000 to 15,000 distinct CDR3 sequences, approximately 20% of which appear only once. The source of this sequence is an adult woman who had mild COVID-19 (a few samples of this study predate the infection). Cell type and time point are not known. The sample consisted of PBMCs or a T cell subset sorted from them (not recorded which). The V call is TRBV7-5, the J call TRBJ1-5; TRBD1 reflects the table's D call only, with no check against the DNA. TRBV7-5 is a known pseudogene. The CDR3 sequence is CISVSEPNPLRVIRESNQPQHF.